This is a list of T cell receptor beta chains from one sample in a study of cytomegalovirus exposure and HLA in healthy donors. This table comes from immunoSEQ multiplex PCR, and its TCRdb copy is limited to in-frame clones, with some not included. The sample includes 150,000 to 200,000 clones, about 88% of them seen just once. Specimen: PBMCs. The receptor source for this set is a girl in the first two years of life in good health and CMV-seronegative. Each CDR3 is given with its conserved first and last residue. Fields, in order: clone size, V gene, CDR3 length, J gene, D gene, CDR3 DNA, CDR3 protein. The D gene is left open where the match is weak. Not all rows give a size; the values are once, few, many and, for expanded clones, a class.

once	TRBV5-1	14	TRBJ1-1	-	TGCGCCAGCACGCCGCGACCGAGGGAAACTGAAGCTTTCTTT	CASTPRPRETEAFF
-	TRBV6-1	15	TRBJ2-7	TRBD1	TGTGCCAGCAGTGAAAGTGTGACAGGGCCCTACGAGCAGTACTTC	CASSESVTGPYEQYF
-	TRBV4-2	16	TRBJ2-1	TRBD2	TGTGCCAGCAGCCAAGTAGGTGGGGGGGCCTACAATGAGCAGTTCTTC	CASSQVGGGAYNEQFF
-	TRBV5-4	14	TRBJ1-5	-	TGTGCCAGCAGCCGAGGGGGGGGCAATCAGCCCCAGCATTTT	CASSRGGGNQPQHF
once	TRBV5-4	16	TRBJ2-5	TRBD2	TGTGCCAGCAGCCTAACCGGGACTACCCCTATAGAGACCCAGTACTTC	CASSLTGTTPIETQYF
-	TRBV18	15	TRBJ2-3	-	TGTGCCAGCTCACCGAGGGATTTTAGCACAGATACGCAGTATTTT	CASSPRDFSTDTQYF
-	TRBV29-1	13	TRBJ1-1	TRBD1	TGCAGCGCAGGACAGGGGGCTGGGGCTGAAGCTTTCTTT	CSAGQGAGAEAFF
-	TRBV9	15	TRBJ2-2	-	TGTGCCAGCAGCGTAGGGGACAAGAACACCGGGGAGCTGTTTTTT	CASSVGDKNTGELFF
-	TRBV9	14	TRBJ2-2	-	TGTGCCAGCAGCGTAGTAGGGGCACCTGGGGAGCTGTTTTTT	CASSVVGAPGELFF
-	TRBV9	17	TRBJ2-2	-	TGTGCCAGCAGCGTAGAACATCCAGGGATGGGCACCGGGGAGCTGTTTTTT	CASSVEHPGMGTGELFF
-	TRBV11-3	13	TRBJ2-5	-	TGTGCCAGCAGTCGAGGACATGGGGAGACCCAGTACTTC	CASSRGHGETQYF
-	TRBV6-1	14	TRBJ1-5	-	TGTGCCAGCATTCATGGGGCGCCCAATCAGCCCCAGCATTTT	CASIHGAPNQPQHF
few	TRBV5-1	14	TRBJ2-3	TRBD2	TGCGCCAGCAGCTTCGGCGGGAGTGCAGATACGCAGTATTTT	CASSFGGSADTQYF
-	TRBV29-1	16	TRBJ2-2	-	TGCAGCGTTGGCGTGGGGGATAGTAGGGGGACCGGGGAGCTGTTTTTT	CSVGVGDSRGTGELFF
-	TRBV30	15	TRBJ1-5	TRBD1	TGTGCCTGCCCCGACAGGGGGCCTAGCAATCAGCCCCAGCATTTT	CACPDRGPSNQPQHF
-	TRBV29-1	13	TRBJ2-1	TRBD2	TGCAGCGTTGGCGGACTAGAGTATGGTGAGCAGTTCTTC	CSVGGLEYGEQFF
-	TRBV7-9	19	TRBJ2-5	TRBD1	TGTGCCAGCAGCTTAGTGACCTTGGACAGGGAGAGACTAGGAGAGACCCAGTACTTC	CASSLVTLDRERLGETQYF
once	TRBV13	21	TRBJ2-1	TRBD2	TGTGCCAGCAGTTTAAGGTCAAGCGGGTCTGTCGGGACTAGATTCTACAATGAGCAGTTCTTC	CASSLRSSGSVGTRFYNEQFF
-	TRBV7-9	15	TRBJ2-2	TRBD2	TGTGCCAGCAGCTTAAGGCTGCGGGGGACCGGGGAGCTGTTTTTT	CASSLRLRGTGELFF
-	TRBV9	14	TRBJ2-2	TRBD2	TGTGCCAGCAGCGGCGGGACTAGCGGGTGGGAGCTGTTTTTT	CASSGGTSGWELFF
-	TRBV27	17	TRBJ2-6	TRBD1	TGTGCCAGCAAGGCCGGGACAGGGGGAGGTGGGGCCAACGTCCTGACTTTC	CASKAGTGGGGANVLTF
-	TRBV23-1	15	TRBJ1-5	-	TGCGCCAGCAGTTTTCAGGGTTATAGCAATCAGCCCCAGCATTTT	CASSFQGYSNQPQHF
-	TRBV5-1	12	TRBJ2-7	TRBD2	TGCGCCAGCAGCCCCCGGGGGGACGAGCAGTACTTC	CASSPRGDEQYF
-	TRBV30	13	TRBJ1-3	-	TGTGCCTTAAACAACGGCGGCGGAAACACCATATATTTT	CALNNGGGNTIYF
once	TRBV5-1	13	TRBJ2-1	TRBD1	TGCGCCAGCAGCCCGACAGGGAAACATGAGCAGTTCTTC	CASSPTGKHEQFF
-	TRBV21-1	18	TRBJ1-3	-	TGTGCCAGCAGCAACCCCGGACGGGGACTCATCTCTGGAAACACCATATATTTT	CASSNPGRGLISGNTIYF
-	TRBV6-4	13	TRBJ1-2	TRBD1	TGTGCCAGCAGTGACAACAGGGGGCATGGCTACACCTTC	CASSDNRGHGYTF
-	TRBV6-6	15	TRBJ1-5	-	TGTGCCAGCAGTTCTCCAGGGAACCCCAATCAGCCCCAGCATTTT	CASSSPGNPNQPQHF
-	TRBV13	14	TRBJ2-3	-	TGTGCCAGCAGCCCGGGGGTGGCCACAGATACGCAGTATTTT	CASSPGVATDTQYF
-	TRBV9	10	TRBJ1-2	-	TGTGCCTCTAGAGGCTATGGCTACACCTTC	CASRGYGYTF
-	TRBV7-9	17	TRBJ2-5	TRBD1	TGTGCCAGCAGCTCCAGGACAGGAGGAAGTGGAAGCGAGACCCAGTACTTC	CASSSRTGGSGSETQYF
-	TRBV30	11	TRBJ1-6	-	TGTGCCTGGAGTGGGGAGAGGTCCCTCCACTTT	CAWSGERSLHF
-	TRBV9	14	TRBJ2-7	TRBD1	TGTGCCAGCAGCCCTGGGGACAGGGCTTACGAGCAGTACTTC	CASSPGDRAYEQYF
once	TRBV30	12	TRBJ2-1	-	TGTGCCTTCGGGACTTCCTACAATGAGCAGTTCTTC	CAFGTSYNEQFF
-	TRBV7-3	17	TRBJ2-3	-	TGTGCCAGCAGCTTAACCACGGGCAGGGCCCCAACAGATACGCAGTATTTT	CASSLTTGRAPTDTQYF
-	TRBV4-1	13	TRBJ1-1	-	TGCGCCAGCAGCCGCTACAGGAACACTGAAGCTTTCTTT	CASSRYRNTEAFF